The clone carrying this TCR beta chain occurred a few times. Antigen unknown. CDR1 MGHRA and CDR2 YSYEKL come from the germline V gene. This CDR3 has 15 residues. The ends lost 4 bases at V and 8 bases at J; junction bases unmatched: 11. The data belong to a study of T-cell memory formation after mild COVID-19. The wider study: Largely, the TCR clusters proved donor specific.

The study, taken as a whole, reports: The study found contracting CD4+ clones mainly in CM and EM and contracting CD8+ clones in EMRA. Clones shrinking between day 15 and 85 showed a balanced CD4/CD8 split, and those that grew later tilted toward CD4+.

A 5'RACE reaction primed in the constant segment made cDNA libraries of TCR alpha and TCR beta, and these carried sample barcodes and UMIs. TCRdb reanalysed the 5' RACE reads using MiXCR and keeps one entry per CDR3 protein. The table includes hundreds of thousands of distinct CDR3 sequences, about 16% detected once. The sequenced material came from PBMCs or a T cell subset sorted from them (not recorded which). The rearrangement links TRBV4-1 to TRBJ2-1; TRBD1 agrees at 7 bases. The receptor was isolated from a man between 18 and 35 years old who had mild COVID-19 (a few samples of this study predate the infection). Cell type and time point are not known. This CDR3 reads CASSLHGLGQDEQFF. The CDR3 bases are TGCGCCAGCAGCCTCCACGGACTCGGACAGGATGAGCAGTTCTTC.